This T cell receptor (beta chain) was identified during a study of cytomegalovirus exposure and HLA in healthy donors. Overall study results and limits: Rare sequences made up most TCRs, while some public TCRs were found in many donors. Several of the most significant clusters appeared, in a later analysis, to be linked to common viral pathogens. Sequencing had likely introduced a cluster of highly shared sequence variants as an artifact.

Use of 60 Vbeta and 13 Jbeta primers characterized the PCR. Produced via immunoSEQ multiplex PCR; TCRdb's table is partial and in-frame only. The table lists roughly 200,000 clones, around 77% of them singletons. The CDR3 contains 13 residues. V was shortened by 4 bases and J by 7 bases, with 15 bases between the two germline ends. Germline CDR1 is SGHRS and CDR2 is YFSETQ. Details on this clone: What it recognizes is unknown.

The V gene is TRBV5-1, the J gene TRBJ2-7; D remains unclear. This sequence originates from a woman under 40 in good health and CMV-seronegative. Sequencing was performed on PBMCs. For the CDR3, the DNA is TGCGCCAGCAGCCTTGTGGGCGATGGAGAGCAGTACTTC. It translates to CASSLVGDGEQYF.